This passage covers 31 T cell receptor beta chains from one sample sequenced in a study of blood T cell repertoires in COVID-19. Method: immunoSEQ multiplex PCR; TCRdb's copy keeps in-frame clones and lacks some. The sample has 150,000 to 200,000 clones; 65% to 85% are singletons. The sample taken for sequencing was peripheral blood. These receptors all come from a human donor with acute or convalescent COVID-19. The donor label of this sample is uncertain.

The chain combines TRBV10-3 with TRBJ1-5; TRBD1 aligns across 7 bases. The CDR3 length is 14 residues. Losses at the gene ends were 8 bases for V and 6 bases for J; bases not matched to a gene: 10. Germline V gene lookup returns CDR1 ENHRY and CDR2 SYGVKD. The CDR3 sequence is CAIAPDRVPQPQHF. CDR3 DNA: TGTGCCATCGCTCCCGACAGGGTCCCTCAGCCCCAGCATTTT.

The chain joins TRBV5-1 to TRBJ1-2; no clear D. The V gene lost 0 bases and the J gene lost 1 base, with 7 bases spanning the gap. Germline lookup yields CDR1 SGHRS and CDR2 YFSETQ. The CDR3 covers 14 residues. The CDR3 DNA is TGCGCCAGCAGCTTGGACGGTCTTAACTATGGCTACACCTTC. As protein: CASSLDGLNYGYTF.

The chain has TRBV6-1 and TRBJ1-5; the D gene is possibly TRBD1 (6 bases). Germline values: CDR1 MNHNS, CDR2 SASEGT. The V end was cut by 0 bases, the J end by 7 bases, with 13 bases between. The CDR3 contains 15 residues. This CDR3 reads CASSEASGDLQPQHF. CDR3 DNA sequence: TGTGCCAGCAGTGAAGCTTCAGGGGATTTGCAGCCCCAGCATTTT.

The gene calls are TRBV5-4 and TRBJ1-1; 9 bases map to TRBD1. CDR1 is SGHNT and CDR2 is YYREEE in the germline V gene (reference sequence). V shed 7 bases, J shed 1 base, and the junction held 5 bases outside the gene matches. The CDR3 loop spans 14 amino acids. The CDR3 sequence is CASELQGANTEAFF. CDR3 coding DNA: TGTGCCAGCGAACTACAGGGGGCGAACACTGAAGCTTTCTTT.

The table lists this clone with a few counts. The CDR3 loop is CASSLGGRGGSPLHF. Here the CDR3 DNA reads TGTGCCAGCAGCTTAGGAGGCAGGGGTGGTTCACCCCTCCACTTT. The rearrangement links TRBV7-2 to TRBJ1-6, with D possibly being TRBD1 (6 bases). The CDR3 loop spans 15 amino acids. Germline V gives CDR1 SGHTA, CDR2 FQGNSA. Trimming pared 1 base from V and 9 bases from J, leaving 13 bases between.

The rearrangement joins TRBV19 to TRBJ1-3, with 7 bases fitting TRBD1. CDR1 and CDR2 from the germline V gene are LNHDA and SQIVND (reference sequence). V trimming: 2 bases; J trimming: 0 bases; junction bases outside the gene matches: 10. CDR3 size: 18 residues. The CDR3 coding sequence is TGTGCCAGTAGTATACAAAGCCGGGGACAGTTCTCTGGAAACACCATATATTTT. Its protein is CASSIQSRGQFSGNTIYF.

This chain joins TRBV3-1 (or the pseudogene TRBV3-2) and TRBJ2-5, with 12 positions matching TRBD1. The CDR3 totals 17 residues. In germline, CDR1 is LGHDT, CDR2 YNNKEL (reference sequence). J gave up 5 bases and V 5 bases, and 12 bases lay outside the gene matches. In DNA, the CDR3 is TGTGCCAGCAGCTTAGGGGGGACAGGGGGCGCCGAGGAGACCCAGTACTTC. The encoded protein is CASSLGGTGGAEETQYF.

The chain is built from TRBV30 and TRBJ1-6; perhaps TRBD1 as D (6 bases). V lost 2 bases and J 7 bases, leaving 12 bases between the germline ends. This CDR3 comprises 14 residues. CDR1 is GTSNPN and CDR2 is SVGIG in the germline V gene (reference sequence). The CDR3 DNA reads as TGTGCCTGGAGTTACGGGGGGCCAAATTCACCCCTCCACTTT. This gives the protein CAWSYGGPNSPLHF.

The chain recombines TRBV7-9 with TRBJ1-1, with D unresolved. V gave up 5 bases and J gave up 0 bases, with 13 bases separating them. The CDR3 loop spans 15 amino acids. Germline CDR1 and CDR2: SEHNR and FQNEAQ (reference sequence). Written as DNA, the CDR3 is TGTGCCAGCAGCCCAACAGCAGCTATGAACACTGAAGCTTTCTTT. As protein: CASSPTAAMNTEAFF.

Only a few counts were recorded for this clone. This chain joins TRBV7-9 and TRBJ1-2, with a tentative D call TRBD1 (6 bases). The CDR3 has 18 amino acids. V dropped 4 bases and J dropped 5 bases, with 26 bases sitting between them. Germline V gene data show CDR1 as SEHNR and CDR2 as FQNEAQ (reference sequence). As DNA, the CDR3 is TGTGCCAGCAGCTCCTTACGGGGGGGACAACCGGAGAGGTATGGCTACACCTTC. Its translation: CASSSLRGGQPERYGYTF. The full variable domain, its missing parts supplied by reference TRBV7-9 and TRBJ1-2, is DTGVSQNPRHKITKRGQNVTFRCDPISEHNRLYWYRQTLGQGPEFLTYFQNEAQLEKSRLLSDRFSAERPKGSFSTLEIQRTEQGDSAMYLCASSSLRGGQPERYGYTFGSGTRLTVV.

The genes are TRBV20-1 and TRBJ2-5; tentatively, D is TRBD2 (6 bases). Germline lookup yields CDR1 DFQATT and CDR2 SNEGSKA (reference sequence). This CDR3 spans 15 amino acids. V was cut by 3 bases and J by 4 bases, with 18 bases left in between. The CDR3 protein is CSASFGGQGGETQYF. The CDR3 nucleotides read TGCAGTGCTAGTTTCGGGGGTCAGGGTGGAGAGACCCAGTACTTC.

This clone was recorded a few times. The chain carries TRBV7-6 and TRBJ2-1; 10 bases align to TRBD2. Germline lookup yields CDR1 SGHVS and CDR2 FNYEAQ. The CDR3 is made up of 16 amino acids. The V segment lost 6 bases and the J segment 8 bases; nucleotides outside the gene matches: 13. The CDR3 DNA sequence: TGTGCCAGCAGGCCCAGCGGGAGGGCCCTATACCATGAGCAGTTCTTC. This encodes CASRPSGRALYHEQFF.

This sequence joins TRBV6-5 and TRBJ1-2; D call uncertain. V lost 5 bases and J 5 bases, leaving 15 bases between the germline ends. The germline CDR1 and CDR2 sequences are MNHEY and SVGAGI. CDR3 length equals 14 residues. The CDR3, as DNA: TGTGCCAGCAGTCAGGTATACAATACTTATGGCTACACCTTC. Translated, it gives CASSQVYNTYGYTF.

V usage is TRBV28 and J usage is TRBJ1-5; D perhaps matches TRBD1 (5 bases). This CDR3 is 16 amino acids long. The germline V gene has CDR1 MDHEN and CDR2 SYDVKM. Trimming shortened V by 2 bases and J by 2 bases, and 13 bases separated the two germline ends. The CDR3 sequence: CASSLGRVVGNQPQHF. The CDR3 DNA is TGTGCCAGCAGTTTAGGCAGGGTCGTCGGCAATCAGCCCCAGCATTTT.

The chain combines TRBV19 with TRBJ2-3, with 7 bases identical to TRBD2. Germline values: CDR1 LNHDA, CDR2 SQIVND (reference sequence). With V trimmed by 9 bases and J by 7 bases, 16 bases remained unmatched. The CDR3 runs to 15 residues. CDR3 DNA sequence: TGTGCCAGCACCCCGTTAGCGGGCGGGGATTATACGCAGTATTTT. This gives the protein CASTPLAGGDYTQYF.

This clone was counted a single time. V and J are TRBV19 and TRBJ1-1; 7 bases align to TRBD1. The CDR3 has 13 amino acids. The V segment lost 7 bases and the J segment 4 bases; nucleotides outside the gene matches: 6. Germline assignment: CDR1 LNHDA and CDR2 SQIVND (reference sequence). CDR3: CASTQGDVTEAFF. The CDR3 bases are TGTGCCAGTACTCAGGGGGATGTCACTGAAGCTTTCTTT.

The V call is TRBV7-6, the J call TRBJ2-2, with 9 bases matching TRBD2. V lost 6 bases to trimming and J lost 3 bases; unmatched junction nucleotides: 8. The CDR3 sequence is 16 residues long. Germline CDR1 SGHVS, CDR2 FNYEAQ. This chain's CDR3 is CASRTAGLAYTGELFF. In DNA form, the CDR3 reads TGTGCCAGCAGAACAGCGGGACTAGCCTACACCGGGGAGCTGTTTTTT. The variable domain in full, with the rest retrieved from reference TRBV7-6 and TRBJ2-2, is GAGVSQSPRYKVTKRGQDVALRCDPISGHVSLYWYRQALGQGPEFLTYFNYEAQQDKSGLPNDRFSAERPEGSISTLTIQRTEQRDSAMYRCASRTAGLAYTGELFFGEGSRLTVL.

The J gene is TRBJ1-2, the V gene TRBV27; 8 bases map to TRBD1. The CDR3 is made up of 15 amino acids. Unmatched junction bases numbered 9, after V lost 5 bases and J lost 4 bases. The germline CDR1 and CDR2 sequences are MNHEY and SMNVEV (reference sequence). In DNA form, the CDR3 reads TGTGCCAGCAGTGGTAGGACAGGGAAAGGCTATGGCTACACCTTC. Translated: CASSGRTGKGYGYTF.

Here the CDR3 reads CASTRGAEAFF. The CDR3 DNA reads TGTGCCAGCACCCGCGGGGCTGAAGCTTTCTTT. The J gene is TRBJ1-1, the V gene TRBV6-6; D gene ambiguous. CDR3 size: 11 residues. V was pared by 7 bases and J by 6 bases, with 9 bases between. From germline, CDR1 is MNHNY and CDR2 SVGAGI (reference sequence).

This clone was recorded a few times. The V gene is TRBV28, the J gene TRBJ2-3; TRBD1 might be the D (5 bases). This CDR3 region has 16 residues. From germline, CDR1 is MDHEN and CDR2 SYDVKM. The germline V and J ends were trimmed by 6 bases and 6 bases, with 22 bases remaining between them. The CDR3 here is CASSLGVGQGSDTQYF. CDR3 DNA: TGTGCCAGCAGCCTAGGGGTCGGACAAGGTAGCGATACGCAGTATTTT.

The V and J genes are TRBV29-1 and TRBJ1-1; 10 positions match TRBD1. This CDR3 spans 15 amino acids. Looked up from germline, CDR1 is SQVTM and CDR2 is ANQGSEA. As DNA, the CDR3 is TGCAGTGCTGGGACAGGGGAGGGTAAGGGCACTGAAGCTTTCTTT. It translates to CSAGTGEGKGTEAFF.

The chain combines TRBV5-1 with TRBJ1-1; weak D call: TRBD1 (6 bases). Per germline, CDR1 SGHRS and CDR2 YFSETQ. V was shortened by 4 bases and J by 6 bases, with 19 bases between the two germline ends. This CDR3 has 15 amino acids. The CDR3 DNA reads as TGCGCCAGCAGCCTTCTCGAGGGGGGGCGCCCTGAAGCTTTCTTT. It translates to CASSLLEGGRPEAFF.

This sequence joins TRBV7-2 and TRBJ2-7; tentative D call: TRBD2 (7 bases). Trimming removed 1 base from V and 3 bases from J, with 16 bases in between. Germline values: CDR1 SGHTA, CDR2 FQGNSA. The CDR3 contains 16 residues. This chain's CDR3 is CASSLVAGAMNYEQYF. In nucleotides, the CDR3 is TGTGCCAGCAGCTTAGTGGCGGGGGCAATGAACTACGAGCAGTACTTC.

J is TRBJ2-1 and V is TRBV4-2; TRBD2 matches at 11 bases. V lost 2 bases, J lost 7 bases, and 4 bases stayed unmatched. In germline, CDR1 is LGHNA, CDR2 YNFKEQ. The CDR3 consists of 15 residues. The CDR3 sequence: CASSQLLAGANEQFF. Here the CDR3 DNA reads TGTGCCAGCAGCCAACTACTAGCGGGGGCAAATGAGCAGTTCTTC.

In this sample, this clone turned up once. The chain has TRBV6-5 and TRBJ1-2; D perhaps matches TRBD1 (6 bases). Germline values: CDR1 MNHEY, CDR2 SVGAGI. The CDR3 spans 13 residues. Deletions cut 6 bases from V and 7 bases from J, with 15 bases between. CDR3 bases: TGTGCCAGCAGGCTACAGGGAACAGCTGGCTACACCTTC. Amino acids: CASRLQGTAGYTF.

This clone appeared a single time. The J gene is TRBJ1-1, the V gene TRBV9; D might be TRBD1 (6 bases). From germline, CDR1 is SGDLS and CDR2 YYNGEE. CDR3 length: 13 amino acids. The V and J ends lost 0 bases and 3 bases respectively, with 6 bases between them. The CDR3 nucleotides read TGTGCCAGCAGCGTAGACAGGGACACTGAAGCTTTCTTT. It specifies CASSVDRDTEAFF.

The rearrangement links TRBV10-3 to TRBJ2-7; 10 nucleotides align to TRBD1. Unmatched junction bases numbered 2, after V lost 6 bases and J lost 3 bases. This CDR3 has 13 residues. CDR1 ENHRY and CDR2 SYGVKD come from the germline V gene. The CDR3 spells CAISRTGGYEQYF. The CDR3 coding sequence is TGTGCCATCAGCAGGACAGGGGGCTACGAGCAGTACTTC.

V and J are TRBV30 and TRBJ1-2; unclear D gene. Trimming cost V 0 bases and J 7 bases, with 21 bases left between them. Germline V gene data show CDR1 as GTSNPN and CDR2 as SVGIG (reference sequence). This CDR3 has 16 amino acids. This CDR3 is CAWSVQFLSIAGGYTF. The CDR3 nucleotides are TGTGCCTGGAGTGTCCAATTTTTGAGTATCGCAGGTGGCTACACCTTC.

The gene calls are TRBV10-3 and TRBJ2-5, with D maybe TRBD2 (6 bases). Germline-derived CDR1 and CDR2 are ENHRY and SYGVKD. CDR3 size: 13 residues. The germline V and J ends were trimmed by 6 bases and 3 bases, with 11 bases remaining between them. The CDR3 nucleotides read TGTGCCATCAGAGGAGGGCTGGAAGAGACCCAGTACTTC. It encodes CAIRGGLEETQYF.

The chain recombines TRBV28 with TRBJ2-5, with 7 bases that match TRBD2. The CDR3 is 15 residues long. The germline V gene encodes CDR1 MDHEN and CDR2 SYDVKM. The J segment lost 0 bases and the V segment lost 3 bases, leaving 4 bases of the junction unmatched. In DNA, the CDR3 is TGTGCCAGCAGTTTGTTGCGGGGGTACCAAGAGACCCAGTACTTC. This encodes CASSLLRGYQETQYF.

This rearrangement joins TRBV4-1 to TRBJ1-2; 12 nucleotides agree with TRBD1. Germline CDR1 is MGHRA and CDR2 is YSYEKL. Trimming removed 1 base from V and 4 bases from J; junction bases left unmatched: 4. The CDR3 totals 16 residues. The chain's CDR3 is CASSQVPGQGAYGYTF. CDR3 nucleotides: TGCGCCAGCAGCCAAGTCCCGGGACAGGGGGCCTATGGCTACACCTTC.